These 24 T cell receptor beta chains were all obtained from the same sample, sequenced in a study of blood T cell repertoires in COVID-19. TCRdb keeps only in-frame clones here, not all; method: immunoSEQ multiplex PCR. This repertoire shows 100,000 or so clones, roughly 90% found once; its top ten account for 15% to 20%. Sample: peripheral blood. The receptor set was obtained from a human donor with acute or convalescent COVID-19. The donor label of this sample is uncertain.

V is TRBV13 and J is TRBJ2-2; 9 bases are shared with TRBD2. Germline V gives CDR1 PRHDT, CDR2 FYEKMQ (reference sequence). CDR3 length: 21 amino acids. With V trimmed by 5 bases and J by 5 bases, 24 bases remained unmatched. CDR3 sequence: CASSGTLASGEGAVVTGELFF. The CDR3 coding sequence is TGTGCCAGCAGCGGAACCTTGGCTAGCGGGGAAGGTGCGGTGGTAACCGGGGAGCTGTTTTTT.

The chain couples TRBV28 to TRBJ2-7, with 8 positions matching TRBD1. V shed 6 bases and J 6 bases; nucleotides not matched to a gene: 10. Per the germline V gene, CDR1 is MDHEN and CDR2 is SYDVKM. The length of the CDR3 is 14 residues. In nucleotides, the CDR3 is TGTGCCAGCAGAGATGGGACAGGCCGGGCCGAGCAGTACTTC. Encoded protein: CASRDGTGRAEQYF.

This sequence joins TRBV19 and TRBJ2-3; D gene uncertain. The V end was cut by 3 bases, the J end by 3 bases, with 13 bases between. The CDR3 covers 15 residues. CDR1 LNHDA and CDR2 SQIVND come from the germline V gene (reference sequence). The CDR3 reads CASSIRWASTDTQYF. The DNA of the CDR3 is TGTGCCAGTAGTATCAGGTGGGCTTCTACAGATACGCAGTATTTT.

A few counts support this clone. The chain carries TRBV13 and TRBJ2-7, with a possible D match to TRBD2 (6 bases). The CDR3 is made up of 13 amino acids. The germline V gene encodes CDR1 PRHDT and CDR2 FYEKMQ (reference sequence). V lost 3 bases, J lost 7 bases, and 13 bases lay in between. The CDR3 nucleotides are TGTGCCAGCAGCTTTGGGCTAGCGAGGGAGCAGTACTTC. Translated, it gives CASSFGLAREQYF. The full variable domain, completed using reference TRBV13 and TRBJ2-7, is AAGVIQSPRHLIKEKRETATLKCYPIPRHDTVYWYQQGPGQDPQFLISFYEKMQSDKGSIPDRFSAQQFSDYHSELNMSSLELGDSALYFCASSFGLAREQYFGPGTRLTVT.

This chain connects TRBV27 to TRBJ2-2, with TRBD1 as a possible D gene (6 bases). The CDR3 sequence is 17 residues long. V was shortened by 7 bases and J by 2 bases, with 20 bases between the two germline ends. Germline V lookup: CDR1 MNHEY, CDR2 SMNVEV (reference sequence). Here the CDR3 reads CASTNSRQVTNTGELFF. CDR3 sequence (DNA): TGTGCCAGCACTAATAGTAGACAGGTTACCAACACCGGGGAGCTGTTTTTT.

The V and J genes are TRBV19 and TRBJ2-5; TRBD2 might be the D (6 bases). There are 14 residues in the CDR3. Per germline, CDR1 LNHDA and CDR2 SQIVND (reference sequence). The ends were cut back, 5 bases at V and 7 bases at J, with 17 bases in the middle. CDR3 nucleotide sequence: TGTGCCAGTAGTGACCCGGGACTCCGTGCGACCCAGTACTTC. Amino acid sequence: CASSDPGLRATQYF. Filled out from reference TRBV19 and TRBJ2-5, the complete variable domain reads DGGITQSPKYLFRKEGQNVTLSCEQNLNHDAMYWYRQDPGQGLRLIYYSQIVNDFQKGDIAEGYSVSREKKESFPLTVTSAQKNPTAFYLCASSDPGLRATQYFGPGTRLLVL.

This clone appeared once. The rearrangement links TRBV28 to TRBJ1-5, with 8 bases fitting TRBD1. Germline V CDR1 and CDR2: MDHEN, SYDVKM. The length of the CDR3 is 14 residues. The trim removed 10 bases at V and 2 bases at J, leaving 7 bases unmatched. The CDR3 protein is CATSMTGGNQPQHF. The CDR3 DNA sequence: TGTGCCACCTCGATGACAGGGGGCAATCAGCCCCAGCATTTT.

The chain couples TRBV6-1 to TRBJ2-3, with 7 bases aligning to TRBD2. Germline loops: CDR1 MNHNS, CDR2 SASEGT. This CDR3 has 14 amino acids. Trimming cost V 0 bases and J 6 bases; bases outside gene matches: 3. The CDR3 sequence is CASSEAGGRDTQYF. The DNA for the CDR3 is TGTGCCAGCAGTGAAGCGGGGGGGAGGGATACGCAGTATTTT.

J is TRBJ2-6 and V is TRBV27; maybe TRBD2 (6 bases). The CDR3 loop spans 19 amino acids. V lost 2 bases and J 0 bases, leaving 17 bases between the germline ends. The V gene's germline CDR1 is MNHEY and CDR2 SMNVEV (reference sequence). CDR3 in amino acids: CASSLAGAGRSSGANVLTF. The CDR3 DNA reads as TGTGCCAGCAGTTTAGCCGGGGCAGGGAGGAGCTCTGGGGCCAACGTCCTGACTTTC.

This clone has only one observation. The chain is built from TRBV11-2 and TRBJ2-4; 9 positions match TRBD2. CDR3 size: 16 residues. J gave up 0 bases and V 5 bases, and 5 bases lay outside the gene matches. CDR1 is SGHAT and CDR2 is FQNNGV in the germline V gene. DNA for the CDR3: TGTGCCAGCAGCCCTCTAGCGGGGCCAGCCAAAAACATTCAGTACTTC. This sequence encodes CASSPLAGPAKNIQYF.

In DNA, the CDR3 is TGTGCCACCAGCAGAGAAACAGGCTACAATGAGCAGTTCTTC. Its translation is CATSRETGYNEQFF. The chain uses TRBV15 and TRBJ2-1; tentatively, D is TRBD1 (5 bases). Germline-derived CDR1 and CDR2 are LNHNV and YYDKDF (reference sequence). This CDR3 spans 14 amino acids. The V end was cut by 0 bases, the J end by 3 bases, with 6 bases between.

The chain employs TRBV29-1 and TRBJ1-1, with D perhaps matching TRBD1 (6 bases). CDR3 length: 19 residues. Trimming stripped 5 bases from V and 1 base from J, with 29 bases between. Germline V gene sequence: CDR1 SQVTM, CDR2 ANQGSEA. The CDR3 DNA is TGCAGCGTTAGTAAGACAGGTTGGGGGTCGGAGAGAGAGAACACTGAAGCTTTCTTT. Protein sequence: CSVSKTGWGSERENTEAFF.

On this clone itself: Other DNA sequences in the sample encode the same CDR3. This sequence joins TRBV6-2 or TRBV6-3 and TRBJ2-7, with D unresolved. V lost 0 bases to trimming and J lost 2 bases, with 5 bases between them. The CDR3 contains 13 residues. Germline V gene data show CDR1 as MNHEY and CDR2 as SVGEGT. CDR3 sequence reads: CASSYSRAYEQYF. The DNA for the CDR3 is TGTGCCAGCAGTTACTCGCGTGCCTACGAGCAGTACTTC.

This rearrangement joins TRBV11-3 to TRBJ2-1, with 11 positions matching TRBD2. Germline CDR1 is SGHNT and CDR2 is YENEEA. With V trimmed by 4 bases and J by 4 bases, 3 bases remained unmatched. The CDR3 has 15 residues. The CDR3 loop is CASSSGLADYNEQFF. For the CDR3, the DNA is TGTGCCAGCAGCTCGGGACTAGCGGATTACAATGAGCAGTTCTTC.

This chain connects TRBV7-3 to TRBJ1-1; D remains ambiguous. CDR1 is SGHTA, CDR2 FQGTGA, per germline. CDR3 length equals 13 residues. V lost 5 bases and J 5 bases, leaving 12 bases between the germline ends. CDR3 amino acids: CASSRARDTEAFF. The CDR3 DNA reads as TGTGCCAGCAGCCGAGCGCGGGATACTGAAGCTTTCTTT.

V is TRBV25-1 and J is TRBJ2-5; tentative D call: TRBD1 (6 bases). The CDR3 runs to 15 residues. The germline CDR1 and CDR2 sequences are MGHDK and SYGVNS. Trimming shortened V by 3 bases and J by 2 bases, and 13 bases separated the two germline ends. The CDR3 sequence: CASSDTGTHQETQYF. CDR3 DNA: TGTGCCAGCAGTGACACCGGGACACATCAAGAGACCCAGTACTTC. Full variable domain (outside the CDR3, taken from reference TRBV25-1 and TRBJ2-5): EADIYQTPRYLVIGTGKKITLECSQTMGHDKMYWYQQDPGMELHLIHYSYGVNSTEKGDLSSESTVSRIRTEHFPLTLESARPSHTSQYLCASSDTGTHQETQYFGPGTRLLVL.

The rearrangement uses TRBV29-1 and TRBJ1-4; 7 nucleotides align to TRBD1. The CDR3 covers 12 residues. Germline V CDR1 and CDR2: SQVTM, ANQGSEA. After removal of 8 bases from V and 7 bases from J, the junction contained 7 bases not matched to a gene. CDR3 sequence: CSFRGGGEKLFF. The CDR3 DNA reads as TGCAGCTTCCGAGGGGGCGGTGAAAAACTGTTTTTT.

The chain is built from TRBV5-4 and TRBJ2-3, with TRBD2 as a possible D gene (5 bases). This CDR3 has 15 residues. Between the trimmed V and J ends, which lost 0 bases and 2 bases, there was a span of 10 bases. CDR1 is SGHNT and CDR2 is YYREEE in the germline V gene (reference sequence). For the CDR3, the DNA is TGTGCCAGCAGCTTGGGCGGACTCATCACAGATACGCAGTATTTT. It is translated as CASSLGGLITDTQYF.

This sequence joins TRBV12-3 or TRBV12-4 and TRBJ1-2, with a possible D match to TRBD1 (5 bases). CDR3 size: 12 residues. V lost 3 bases and J 4 bases, leaving 6 bases between the germline ends. This chain's CDR3 is CASSFDSYGYTF. In DNA form, the CDR3 reads TGTGCCAGCAGTTTCGACAGCTATGGCTACACCTTC.

The chain combines TRBV27 with TRBJ2-7; 11 nucleotides line up with TRBD2. V was clipped by 7 bases and J by 4 bases; unmatched bases: 6. Germline V gene data show CDR1 as MNHEY and CDR2 as SMNVEV (reference sequence). The CDR3 spans 14 residues. The CDR3 is CASTSSGGLYEQYF. The CDR3 bases are TGTGCCAGCACATCTAGCGGGGGGTTATACGAGCAGTACTTC.

J is TRBJ1-1 and V is TRBV5-6; D not resolved. CDR1 is SGHDT and CDR2 is YYEEEE in the germline V gene. Trimming removed 4 bases at V and 6 bases at J, with 16 bases between. This CDR3 is built from 14 residues. The CDR3 DNA follows: TGTGCCAGCAGCCACCTAATTCAGGTCTCTGAAGCTTTCTTT. Its translation is CASSHLIQVSEAFF.

The CDR3 DNA reads TGTGCCAGCAGCCAAGAAGCGGGGAAGTATGGCTACACCTTC. This sequence encodes CASSQEAGKYGYTF. The chain joins TRBV3-1 (or the pseudogene TRBV3-2) to TRBJ1-2; D ambiguous. V dropped 0 bases and J dropped 5 bases, with 10 bases sitting between them. CDR1 LGHDT and CDR2 YNNKEL come from the germline V gene (reference sequence). The CDR3 sequence is 14 residues long.

The CDR3 region has the DNA TGCGCCAGCAGCCGGGACGCCAGGGGTTCAGGAAACACCATATATTTT. Translation gives CASSRDARGSGNTIYF. The chain carries TRBV5-1 and TRBJ1-3, with D possibly TRBD1 on 6 matching bases. The length of the CDR3 is 16 residues. The germline V gene encodes CDR1 SGHRS and CDR2 YFSETQ. Trimming cost V 4 bases and J 4 bases, with 18 bases left between them.

This clone was counted a few times. This chain joins TRBV5-5 and TRBJ2-1, with TRBD2 identical over 8 bases. Trimming took 2 bases from V and 12 from J; bases not matched to a gene: 16. There are 16 residues in the CDR3. The germline V gene encodes CDR1 SGHKS and CDR2 YYEKEE (reference sequence). CDR3 nucleotide sequence: TGTGCCAGCAGCTTTAGTGGCGGGGGGATCGTTCGCGGGCAGTTCTTC. Its translation: CASSFSGGGIVRGQFF.